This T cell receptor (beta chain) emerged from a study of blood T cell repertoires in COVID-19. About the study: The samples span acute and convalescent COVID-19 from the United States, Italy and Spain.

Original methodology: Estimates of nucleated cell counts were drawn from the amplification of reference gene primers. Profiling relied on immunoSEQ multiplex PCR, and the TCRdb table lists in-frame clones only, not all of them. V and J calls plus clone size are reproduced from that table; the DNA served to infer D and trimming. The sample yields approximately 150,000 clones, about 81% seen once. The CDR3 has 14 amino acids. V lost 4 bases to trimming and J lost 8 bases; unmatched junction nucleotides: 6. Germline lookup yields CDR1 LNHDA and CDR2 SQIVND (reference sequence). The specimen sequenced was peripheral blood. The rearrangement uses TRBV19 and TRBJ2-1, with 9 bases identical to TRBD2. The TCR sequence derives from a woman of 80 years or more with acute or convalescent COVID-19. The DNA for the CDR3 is TGTGCCAGTAGTAGAGCGGGGGGCCCCGATGAGCAGTTCTTC. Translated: CASSRAGGPDEQFF.